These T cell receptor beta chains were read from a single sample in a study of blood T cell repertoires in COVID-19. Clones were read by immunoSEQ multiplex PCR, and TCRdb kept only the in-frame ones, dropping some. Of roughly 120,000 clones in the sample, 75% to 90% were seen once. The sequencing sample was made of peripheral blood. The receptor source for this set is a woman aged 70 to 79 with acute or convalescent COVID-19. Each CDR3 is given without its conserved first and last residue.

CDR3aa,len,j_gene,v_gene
ASLDQGDGSGELF,13,TRBJ2-2,TRBV5-1
ASSLGLSTGELF,12,TRBJ2-2,TRBV11-3
ASSQGRGQFYGYT,13,TRBJ1-2,TRBV4-1
ASSLYPGQTSTDTQY,15,TRBJ2-3,TRBV5-1
ASSVGGQGSYNEQF,14,TRBJ2-1,TRBV9
ASSRGTSGSSTNTGELF,17,TRBJ2-2,TRBV4-2
ASSDEGTGSLSDGTEAF,17,TRBJ1-1,TRBV6-4
ASRYRGAF,8,TRBJ1-1,TRBV28
ASSQDEAAQY,10,TRBJ2-5,TRBV3-1/TRBV3-2
ASSVSGTGFTEAF,13,TRBJ1-1,TRBV9
ASSYGAGTTYEQY,13,TRBJ2-7,TRBV6-5
ASSDSPDRPGYT,12,TRBJ1-2,TRBV10-2
ASSGQRGGQETQY,13,TRBJ2-5,TRBV2
ASSGQGDRPLH,11,TRBJ1-6,TRBV2
ASSLGDQGRDTIY,13,TRBJ1-3,TRBV5-1
ASRPVNSYEQY,11,TRBJ2-7,TRBV6-5
ASLDRAQETQY,11,TRBJ2-5,TRBV6-5
ASSETGLSNEKLF,13,TRBJ1-4,TRBV9
ASSYSRMLNSPLH,13,TRBJ1-6,TRBV6-5
ASDTGGGSYEQY,12,TRBJ2-7,TRBV19
ASSYREGTQY,10,TRBJ2-3,TRBV6-5
ASSQAGTVYGYT,12,TRBJ1-2,TRBV4-2
ASSSGQAGVNTEAF,14,TRBJ1-1,TRBV27
ATSDSRTGESYNEQF,15,TRBJ2-1,TRBV24-1
APLDADYSSYNEQF,14,TRBJ2-1,TRBV28
ASSQGSVAYGYT,12,TRBJ1-2,TRBV3-1/TRBV3-2
ATSDGRRLGDGYT,13,TRBJ1-2,TRBV24-1
ASSPPRGPAEAF,12,TRBJ1-1,TRBV28